Sequencing of this T cell receptor (beta chain) was carried out in a study of T-cell memory formation after mild COVID-19. Study overall: TCR clusters largely stayed donor specific.

Using its own MiXCR run on the 5' RACE reads, TCRdb lists one record per CDR3 protein. The data show 350,000 to 400,000 distinct CDR3 sequences, with roughly 20% seen just once and around 12% held by the top ten. General study findings and limits: Certain responding clones were present in pre-infection memory, suggesting participation of cross-reactive memory. CD4+ contracting clones lay mainly in CM and EM, CD8+ ones in EMRA. Clonal second-wave expansions that peaked on day 37 had unconfirmed SARS-CoV-2 specificity.

V lost 4 bases and J lost 7, with 11 bases in between. Germline-derived CDR1 and CDR2 are LGHDT and YNNKEL (reference sequence). The CDR3 sequence is 13 residues long. About this clonotype itself: Its target is unknown.

The rearrangement joins TRBV3-1 to TRBJ1-5; the D gene is possibly TRBD1 (6 bases). This sequence originates from an adult woman who had mild COVID-19 (a few samples of this study predate the infection). Cell type and time point are not known. Sequenced input: PBMCs or a T cell subset sorted from them (not recorded which). For the CDR3, the DNA is TGTGCCAGCAGCCCGACAGGCCGCCAGCCCCAGCATTTT. It is translated as CASSPTGRQPQHF.